This T cell receptor beta chain was retrieved from a study of blood T cell repertoires in COVID-19. About the study: There were acute and convalescent COVID-19 samples, and they came from the United States, Italy and Spain. In each case, the material was cDNA or gDNA derived from T cells, B-cell-depleted T cells, or PBMCs.

Per the authors' pipeline: Amplified reference gene primers provided the basis for estimating nucleated cell counts. Profiling relied on immunoSEQ multiplex PCR, and the TCRdb table lists in-frame clones only, not all of them. V and J calls and clone size follow that table, whereas D and trimming were derived from the DNA. The sample carries tens of thousands of clones, 88% recorded once. The V segment lost 4 bases and the J segment 4 bases; nucleotides outside the gene matches: 7. In germline, CDR1 is LGHNA, CDR2 YSLEER. The CDR3 totals 15 residues. The chain links TRBV4-3 to TRBJ1-1; 9 bases map to TRBD1. This TCR derives from a woman at least 80 years old with active COVID-19. The sequencing sample was made of peripheral blood. CDR3 amino acids: CASSLYRGQVTEAFF. DNA for the CDR3: TGCGCCAGCAGCCTTTACAGGGGGCAGGTCACTGAAGCTTTCTTT.